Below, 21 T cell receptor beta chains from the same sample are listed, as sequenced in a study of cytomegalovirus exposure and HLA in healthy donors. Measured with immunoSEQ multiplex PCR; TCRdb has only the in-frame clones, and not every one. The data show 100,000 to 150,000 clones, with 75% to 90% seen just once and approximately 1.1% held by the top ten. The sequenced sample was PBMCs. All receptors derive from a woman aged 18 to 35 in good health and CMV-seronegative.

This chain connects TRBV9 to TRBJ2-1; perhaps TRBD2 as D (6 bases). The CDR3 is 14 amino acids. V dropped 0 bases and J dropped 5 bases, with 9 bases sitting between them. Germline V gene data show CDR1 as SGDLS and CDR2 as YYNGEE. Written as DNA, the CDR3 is TGTGCCAGCAGCGTAGGGACTAACCACAATGAGCAGTTCTTC. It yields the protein CASSVGTNHNEQFF.

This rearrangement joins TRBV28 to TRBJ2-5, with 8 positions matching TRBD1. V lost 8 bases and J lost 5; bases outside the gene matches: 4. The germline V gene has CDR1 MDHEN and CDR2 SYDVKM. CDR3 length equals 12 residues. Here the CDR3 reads CASRQGAETQYF. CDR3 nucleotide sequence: TGTGCCAGCCGGCAGGGGGCTGAGACCCAGTACTTC.

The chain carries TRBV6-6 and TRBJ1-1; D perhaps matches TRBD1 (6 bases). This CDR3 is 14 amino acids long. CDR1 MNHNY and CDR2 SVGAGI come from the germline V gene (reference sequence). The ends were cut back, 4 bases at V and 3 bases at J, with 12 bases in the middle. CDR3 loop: CASSSMGADTEAFF. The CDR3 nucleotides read TGTGCCAGCAGTTCAATGGGGGCAGACACTGAAGCTTTCTTT.

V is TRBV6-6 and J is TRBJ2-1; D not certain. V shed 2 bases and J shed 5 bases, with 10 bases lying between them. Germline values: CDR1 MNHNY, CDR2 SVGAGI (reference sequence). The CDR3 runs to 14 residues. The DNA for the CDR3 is TGTGCCAGCAGTTACGATGGGCCAAACAATGAGCAGTTCTTC. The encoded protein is CASSYDGPNNEQFF.

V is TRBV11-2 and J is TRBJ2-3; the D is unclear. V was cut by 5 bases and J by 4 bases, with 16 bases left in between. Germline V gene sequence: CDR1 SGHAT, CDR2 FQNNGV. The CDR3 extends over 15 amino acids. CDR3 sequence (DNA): TGTGCCAGCAGCACCATCCGAGGTCGATCAGATACGCAGTATTTT. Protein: CASSTIRGRSDTQYF.

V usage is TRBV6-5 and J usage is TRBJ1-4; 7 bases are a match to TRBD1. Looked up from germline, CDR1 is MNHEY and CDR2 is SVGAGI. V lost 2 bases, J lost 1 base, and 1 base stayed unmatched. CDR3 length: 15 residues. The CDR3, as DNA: TGTGCCAGCAGTTACGGGACAGAAACTAATGAAAAACTGTTTTTT. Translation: CASSYGTETNEKLFF.

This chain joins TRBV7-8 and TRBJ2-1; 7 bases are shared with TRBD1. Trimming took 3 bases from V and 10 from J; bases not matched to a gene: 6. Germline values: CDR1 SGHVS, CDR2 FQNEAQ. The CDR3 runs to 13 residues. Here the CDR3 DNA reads TGTGCCAGCAGCTTTGCAGGGGGTAGGGAGCAGTTCTTC. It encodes CASSFAGGREQFF.

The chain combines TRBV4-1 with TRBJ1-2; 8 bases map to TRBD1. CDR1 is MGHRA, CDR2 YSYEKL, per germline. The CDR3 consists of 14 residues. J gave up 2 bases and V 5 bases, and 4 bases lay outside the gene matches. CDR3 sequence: CASSTDRGNYGYTF. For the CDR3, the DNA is TGCGCCAGCAGCACCGACAGGGGAAACTATGGCTACACCTTC.

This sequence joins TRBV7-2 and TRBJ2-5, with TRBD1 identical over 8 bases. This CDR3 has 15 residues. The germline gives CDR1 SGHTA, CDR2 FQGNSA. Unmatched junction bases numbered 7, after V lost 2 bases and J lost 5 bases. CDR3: CASSLFGQGAETQYF. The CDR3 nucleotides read TGTGCCAGCAGCTTATTCGGACAGGGTGCGGAGACCCAGTACTTC.

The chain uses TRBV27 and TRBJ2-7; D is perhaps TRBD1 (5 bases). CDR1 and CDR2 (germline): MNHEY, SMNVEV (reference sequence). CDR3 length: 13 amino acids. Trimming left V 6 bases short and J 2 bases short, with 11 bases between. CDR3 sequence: CASSYDRAYEQYF. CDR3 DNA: TGTGCCAGCAGCTATGACAGAGCCTACGAGCAGTACTTC.

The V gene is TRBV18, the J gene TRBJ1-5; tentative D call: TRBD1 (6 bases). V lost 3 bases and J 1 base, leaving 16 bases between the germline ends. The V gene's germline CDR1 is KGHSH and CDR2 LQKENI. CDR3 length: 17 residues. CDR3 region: CASSPRTVRGSNQPQHF. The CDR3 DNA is TGTGCCAGCTCACCCCGGACAGTGCGGGGGAGCAATCAGCCCCAGCATTTT.

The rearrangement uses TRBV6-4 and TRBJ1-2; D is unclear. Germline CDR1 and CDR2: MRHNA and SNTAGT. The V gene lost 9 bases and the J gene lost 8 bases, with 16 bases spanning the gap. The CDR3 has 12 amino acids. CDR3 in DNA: TGTGCCAGAAAACCCCGAGAGGAAGGCTACACCTTC. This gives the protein CARKPREEGYTF.

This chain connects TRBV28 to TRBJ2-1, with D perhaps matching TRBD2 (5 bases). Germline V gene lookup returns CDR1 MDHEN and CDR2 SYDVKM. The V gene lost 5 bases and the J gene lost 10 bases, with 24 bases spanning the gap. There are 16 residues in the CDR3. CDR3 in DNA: TGTGCCAGCAGTCCGGTCGGAGGCACGTCTAAGTGGGAGCAGTTCTTC. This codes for CASSPVGGTSKWEQFF.

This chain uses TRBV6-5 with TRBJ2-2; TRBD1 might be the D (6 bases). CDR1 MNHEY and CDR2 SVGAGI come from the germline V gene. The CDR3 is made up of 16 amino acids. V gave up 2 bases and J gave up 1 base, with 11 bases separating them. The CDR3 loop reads CASSYDWGQNTGELFF. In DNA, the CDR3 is TGTGCCAGCAGTTACGATTGGGGACAGAACACCGGGGAGCTGTTTTTT.

The CDR3 DNA reads as TGTGCCAGCAGCCAAGATCGGGGAACGGCAGATACGCAGTATTTT. The encoded protein is CASSQDRGTADTQYF. The V call is TRBV4-2, the J call TRBJ2-3; D is possibly TRBD2 (5 bases). V was shortened by 0 bases and J by 4 bases, with 11 bases between the two germline ends. The CDR3 consists of 15 residues. Germline V gene sequence: CDR1 LGHNA, CDR2 YNFKEQ.

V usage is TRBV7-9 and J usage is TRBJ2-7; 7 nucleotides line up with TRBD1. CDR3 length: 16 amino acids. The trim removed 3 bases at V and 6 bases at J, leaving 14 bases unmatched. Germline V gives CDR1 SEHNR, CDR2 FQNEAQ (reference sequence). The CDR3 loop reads CASSLRWETGKGEQYF. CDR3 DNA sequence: TGTGCCAGCAGCTTGCGTTGGGAGACAGGGAAAGGCGAGCAGTACTTC.

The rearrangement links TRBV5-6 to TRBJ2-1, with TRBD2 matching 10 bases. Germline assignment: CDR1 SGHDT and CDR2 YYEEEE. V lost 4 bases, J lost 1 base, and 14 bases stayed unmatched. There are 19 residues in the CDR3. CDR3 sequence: CASSRSSGRASLSYNEQFF. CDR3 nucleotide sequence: TGTGCCAGCAGCCGGTCCAGCGGGAGGGCATCCCTGTCCTACAATGAGCAGTTCTTC.

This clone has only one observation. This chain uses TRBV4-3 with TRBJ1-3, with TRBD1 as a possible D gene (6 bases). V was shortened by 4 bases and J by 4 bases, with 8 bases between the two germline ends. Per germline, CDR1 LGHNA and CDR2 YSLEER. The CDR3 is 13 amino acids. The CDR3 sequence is CASSPGHGNTIYF. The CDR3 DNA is TGCGCCAGCAGCCCGGGACACGGAAACACCATATATTTT.

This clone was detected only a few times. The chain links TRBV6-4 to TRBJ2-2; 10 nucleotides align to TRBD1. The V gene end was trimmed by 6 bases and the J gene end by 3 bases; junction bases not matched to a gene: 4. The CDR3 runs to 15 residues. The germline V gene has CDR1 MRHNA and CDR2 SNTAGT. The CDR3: CASSAGTGDTGELFF. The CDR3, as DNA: TGTGCCAGCAGCGCCGGGACAGGGGACACCGGGGAGCTGTTTTTT.

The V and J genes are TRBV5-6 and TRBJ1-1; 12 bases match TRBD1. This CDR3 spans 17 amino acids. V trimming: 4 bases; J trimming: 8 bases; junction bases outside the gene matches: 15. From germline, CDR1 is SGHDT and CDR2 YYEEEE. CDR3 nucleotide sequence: TGTGCCAGCAGCATTTCGGGACAGGGGGCTTGGCACCCAGAAGCTTTCTTT. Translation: CASSISGQGAWHPEAFF.

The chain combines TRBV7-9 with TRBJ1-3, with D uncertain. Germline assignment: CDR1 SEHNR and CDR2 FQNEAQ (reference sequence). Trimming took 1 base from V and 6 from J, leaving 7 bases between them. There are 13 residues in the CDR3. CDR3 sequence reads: CASSLEELNTIYF. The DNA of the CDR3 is TGTGCCAGCAGCTTAGAAGAGTTAAACACCATATATTTT.